This T cell receptor (beta chain) was captured in a study of cytomegalovirus exposure and HLA in healthy donors. Primers for the PCR totalled 60 Vbeta and 13 Jbeta. Profiling relied on immunoSEQ multiplex PCR, and the TCRdb table lists in-frame clones only, not all of them. This table has more than 140,000 clones, approximately 82% appearing once. Sequenced: PBMCs. The TCR originated in a middle-aged woman in good health and CMV-seronegative.

CDR3 residues: CASSVRQGARGDEKLFF. The CDR3 region has the DNA TGTGCCAGCAGCGTAAGACAGGGGGCGCGGGGAGATGAAAAACTGTTTTTT. The V call is TRBV5-4, the J call TRBJ1-4; 10 nucleotides agree with TRBD1. The CDR3 is 17 residues long. CDR1 and CDR2 from the germline V gene are SGHNT and YYREEE (reference sequence). J lost 6 bases, V lost 4 bases, and 12 bases had no gene match.